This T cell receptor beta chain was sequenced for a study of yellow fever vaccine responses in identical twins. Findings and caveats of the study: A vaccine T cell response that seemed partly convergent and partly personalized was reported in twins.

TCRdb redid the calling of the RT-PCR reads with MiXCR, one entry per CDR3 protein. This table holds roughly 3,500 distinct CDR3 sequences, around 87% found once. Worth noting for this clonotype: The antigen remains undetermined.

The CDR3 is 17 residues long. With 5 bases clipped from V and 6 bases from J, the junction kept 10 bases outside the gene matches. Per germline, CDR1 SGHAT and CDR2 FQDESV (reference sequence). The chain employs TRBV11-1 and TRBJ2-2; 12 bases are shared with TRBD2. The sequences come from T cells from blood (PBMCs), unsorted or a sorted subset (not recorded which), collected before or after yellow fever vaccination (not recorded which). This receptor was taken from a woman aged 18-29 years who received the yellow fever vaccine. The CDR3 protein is CASSTRKLAGGPGELFF. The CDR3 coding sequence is TGTGCCAGCAGCACGAGGAAACTAGCGGGAGGCCCCGGGGAGCTGTTTTTT.